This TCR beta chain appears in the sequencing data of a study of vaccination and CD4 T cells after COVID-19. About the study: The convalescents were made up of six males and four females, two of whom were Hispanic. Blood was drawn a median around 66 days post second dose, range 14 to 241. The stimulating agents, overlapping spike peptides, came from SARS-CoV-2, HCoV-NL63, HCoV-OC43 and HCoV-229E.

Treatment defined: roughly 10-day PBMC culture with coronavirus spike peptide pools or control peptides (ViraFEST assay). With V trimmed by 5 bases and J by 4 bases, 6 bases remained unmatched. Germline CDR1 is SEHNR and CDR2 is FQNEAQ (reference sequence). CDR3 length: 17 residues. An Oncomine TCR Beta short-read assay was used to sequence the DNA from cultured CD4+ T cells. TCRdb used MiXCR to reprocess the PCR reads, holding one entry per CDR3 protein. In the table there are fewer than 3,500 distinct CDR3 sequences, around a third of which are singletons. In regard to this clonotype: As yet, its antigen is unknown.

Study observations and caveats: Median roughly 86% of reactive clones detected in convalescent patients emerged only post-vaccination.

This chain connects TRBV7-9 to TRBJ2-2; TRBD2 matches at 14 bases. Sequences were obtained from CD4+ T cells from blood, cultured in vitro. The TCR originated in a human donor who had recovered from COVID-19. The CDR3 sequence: CASSATSGGAGTGELFF. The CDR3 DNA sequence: TGTGCCAGCAGCGCGACTAGCGGGGGGGCAGGCACCGGGGAGCTGTTTTTT.